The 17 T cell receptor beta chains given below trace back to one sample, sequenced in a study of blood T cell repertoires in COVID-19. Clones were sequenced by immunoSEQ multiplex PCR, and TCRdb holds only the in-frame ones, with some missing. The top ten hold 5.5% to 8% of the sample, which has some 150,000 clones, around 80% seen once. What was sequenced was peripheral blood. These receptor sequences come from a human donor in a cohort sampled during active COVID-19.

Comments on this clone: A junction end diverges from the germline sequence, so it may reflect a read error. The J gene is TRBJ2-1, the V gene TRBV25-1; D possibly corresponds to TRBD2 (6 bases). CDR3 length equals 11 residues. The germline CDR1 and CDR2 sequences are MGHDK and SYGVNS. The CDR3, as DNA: TGTGCCTCTACTAGCTACACTGAGCAGTTCTTC. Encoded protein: CASTSYTEQFF.

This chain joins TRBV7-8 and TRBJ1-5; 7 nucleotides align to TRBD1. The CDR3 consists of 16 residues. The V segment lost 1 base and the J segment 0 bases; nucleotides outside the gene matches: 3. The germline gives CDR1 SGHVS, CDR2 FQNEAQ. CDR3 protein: CASSLEGQISNQPQHF. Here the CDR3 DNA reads TGTGCCAGCAGCTTAGAGGGACAGATTAGCAATCAGCCCCAGCATTTT.

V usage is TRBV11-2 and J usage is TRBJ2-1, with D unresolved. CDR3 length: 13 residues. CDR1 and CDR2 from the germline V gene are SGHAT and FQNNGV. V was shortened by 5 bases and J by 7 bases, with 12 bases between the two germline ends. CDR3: CASSLTLGNEQFF. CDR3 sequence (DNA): TGTGCCAGCAGCCTGACACTTGGGAATGAGCAGTTCTTC.

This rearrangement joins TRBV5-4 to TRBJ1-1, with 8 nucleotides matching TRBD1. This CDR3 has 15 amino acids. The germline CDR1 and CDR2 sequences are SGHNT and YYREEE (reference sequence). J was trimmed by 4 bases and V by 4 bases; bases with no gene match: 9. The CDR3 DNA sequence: TGTGCCAGCAGCGATAGGACAGGGATGGGCACTGAAGCTTTCTTT. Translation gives CASSDRTGMGTEAFF.

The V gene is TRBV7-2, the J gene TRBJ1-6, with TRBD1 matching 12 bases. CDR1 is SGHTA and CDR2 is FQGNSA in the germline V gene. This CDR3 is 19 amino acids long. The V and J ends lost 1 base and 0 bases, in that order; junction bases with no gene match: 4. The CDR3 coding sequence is TGTGCCAGCAGCTTAGTGGGACAGGGGGCCTTCTCCTATAATTCACCCCTCCACTTT. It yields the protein CASSLVGQGAFSYNSPLHF.

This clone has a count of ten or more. CDR3 nucleotide sequence: TGCGCCAGCAGCCAAGTCGCGGTCGGGGGGGCCCCCTATGGCTACACCTTC. Translated: CASSQVAVGGAPYGYTF. The J gene is TRBJ1-2, the V gene TRBV4-1; tentative D call: TRBD1 (6 bases). The CDR3 is 17 amino acids. Germline values: CDR1 MGHRA, CDR2 YSYEKL. V was cut by 1 base and J by 4 bases, with 19 bases left in between.

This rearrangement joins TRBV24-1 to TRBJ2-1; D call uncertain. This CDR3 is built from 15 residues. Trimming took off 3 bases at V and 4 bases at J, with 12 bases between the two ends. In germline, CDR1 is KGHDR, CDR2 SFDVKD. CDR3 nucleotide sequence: TGTGCCACCAGTGATCCCCGACATCTGTACAATGAGCAGTTCTTC. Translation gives CATSDPRHLYNEQFF.

The CDR3 region has the DNA TGTGCCAGCAGTTCGCGAGGCTTGTCGGGGGGGCTCTCAGATACGCAGTATTTT. Translated: CASSSRGLSGGLSDTQYF. The rearrangement joins TRBV27 to TRBJ2-3; 8 bases are shared with TRBD2. Unmatched junction bases numbered 16, after V lost 4 bases and J lost 4 bases. The CDR3 consists of 18 residues. Germline V gene sequence: CDR1 MNHEY, CDR2 SMNVEV (reference sequence).

The CDR3 DNA reads as TGTGCAAGTCGCTTGTTATTTCCGGGAAATTCACCCCTCCACTTT. It encodes CASRLLFPGNSPLHF. The chain links TRBV12-2 to TRBJ1-6. TRBV12-2 is recorded as a pseudogene. This CDR3 has 15 residues.

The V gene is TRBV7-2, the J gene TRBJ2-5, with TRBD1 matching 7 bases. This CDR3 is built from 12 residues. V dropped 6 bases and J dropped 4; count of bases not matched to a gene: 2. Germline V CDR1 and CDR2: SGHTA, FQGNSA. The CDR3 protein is CASRAGGETQYF. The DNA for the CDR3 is TGTGCCAGCAGGGCAGGGGGAGAGACCCAGTACTTC.

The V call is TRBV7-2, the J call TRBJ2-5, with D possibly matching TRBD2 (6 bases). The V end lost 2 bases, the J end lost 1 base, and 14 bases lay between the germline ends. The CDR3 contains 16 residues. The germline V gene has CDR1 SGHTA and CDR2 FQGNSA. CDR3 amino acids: CASSLYGTGSQETQYF. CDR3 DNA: TGTGCCAGCAGCTTATACGGGACCGGGAGCCAAGAGACCCAGTACTTC.

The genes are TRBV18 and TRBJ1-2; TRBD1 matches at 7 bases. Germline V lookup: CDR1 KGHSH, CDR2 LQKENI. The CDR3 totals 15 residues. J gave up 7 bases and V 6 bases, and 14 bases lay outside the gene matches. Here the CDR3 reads CASSRRDSFRGGYTF. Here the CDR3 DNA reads TGTGCCAGCTCCCGCCGGGACAGCTTCAGGGGTGGCTACACCTTC.

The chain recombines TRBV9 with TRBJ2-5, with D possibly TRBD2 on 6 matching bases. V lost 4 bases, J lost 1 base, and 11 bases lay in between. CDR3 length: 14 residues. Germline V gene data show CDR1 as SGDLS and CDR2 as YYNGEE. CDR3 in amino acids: CASSPWDFQETQYF. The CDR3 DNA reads TGTGCCAGCAGCCCTTGGGACTTCCAAGAGACCCAGTACTTC.

The CDR3 DNA sequence: TGTGCCAGCAGCCTGACAGGGAGCGGTCAGCCCCAGCATTTT. Protein: CASSLTGSGQPQHF. V gene TRBV9 combines with J gene TRBJ1-5; 7 bases are shared with TRBD1. With V trimmed by 4 bases and J by 6 bases, 7 bases remained unmatched. The CDR3 has 14 amino acids. Germline lookup yields CDR1 SGDLS and CDR2 YYNGEE.

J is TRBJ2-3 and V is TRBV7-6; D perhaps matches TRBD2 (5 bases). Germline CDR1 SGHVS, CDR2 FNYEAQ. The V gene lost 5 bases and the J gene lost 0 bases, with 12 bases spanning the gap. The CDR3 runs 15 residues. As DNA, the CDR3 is TGTGCCAGCAGCAAAGAGCGGACTAGCACAGATACGCAGTATTTT. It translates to CASSKERTSTDTQYF.

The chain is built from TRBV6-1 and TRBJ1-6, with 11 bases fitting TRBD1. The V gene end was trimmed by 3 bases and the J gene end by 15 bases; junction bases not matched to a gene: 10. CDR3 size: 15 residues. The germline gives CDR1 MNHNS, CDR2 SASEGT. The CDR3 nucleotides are TGTGCCAGCAGTGACCGGGACAGGGGGGTTCGGGACCTCCACTTT. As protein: CASSDRDRGVRDLHF.

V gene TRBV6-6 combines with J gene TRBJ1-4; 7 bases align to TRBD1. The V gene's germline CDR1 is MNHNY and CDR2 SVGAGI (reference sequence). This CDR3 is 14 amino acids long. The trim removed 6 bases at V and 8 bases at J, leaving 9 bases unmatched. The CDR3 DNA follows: TGTGCCAGCAGCCTCACAGGGGTGGGGGAAAAACTGTTTTTT. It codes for CASSLTGVGEKLFF.